This T cell receptor beta chain was recorded in a study of spatial heterogeneity in lung cancer. At the level of the study: Samples were donated by 72 untreated early-stage non-small cell lung cancer patients. The study sequenced follow-up PBMC samples when they were available, at a median of approximately two years after resection.

In this sample, this clonotype turned up a few times. Its target is not known. Per germline, CDR1 DFQATT and CDR2 SNEGSKA (reference sequence). The CDR3 length is 13 residues. Trimming pared 2 bases from V and 6 bases from J, leaving 11 bases between. Time point of the sample: blood at routine non-recurrence follow-up after resection. Whole RNA from tumor, nontumor lung or frozen PBMC was sequenced unsorted. Overall study findings and caveats: The appearance of ubiquitous expanded tumor TCRs in blood was greater at resection than follow-up.

TCRdb used MiXCR to reprocess the 5' RACE reads, holding one entry per CDR3 protein. The sample has fewer than 25,000 distinct CDR3 sequences; around 10% are singletons. This sample comprised PBMCs, obtained at follow-up. The sequence derives from a male donor with early-stage non-small cell lung cancer. The chain carries TRBV20-1 and TRBJ1-5; no clear D gene. This chain's CDR3 is CSARSYGAQPQHF. CDR3 bases: TGCAGTGCTAGAAGCTATGGCGCTCAGCCCCAGCATTTT.